This T cell receptor (beta chain) emerged from a study of CD8 T cells in Susac syndrome. An amount of RNA that ranged from about 0.45 to 1 ug was reverse transcribed with random hexamers. TCRdb reprocessed the immunoSEQ multiplex PCR reads with MiXCR, giving one entry per CDR3 protein. The data hold 160,000 or so distinct CDR3 sequences, with around 95% observed a single time. Sequencing was done on a sample of CD8+ T cells from PBMCs. This clonotype was sampled from a human donor with multiple sclerosis.

CDR3 coding DNA: TGTGCCTGGACCGGGGCAGGGGAAGGCACTGAAGCTTTCTTT. Translation gives CAWTGAGEGTEAFF. The chain combines TRBV30 with TRBJ1-1; weak D call: TRBD1 (6 bases). The CDR3 runs to 14 residues. Germline V gene sequence: CDR1 GTSNPN, CDR2 SVGIG (reference sequence). Trimming pared 4 bases from V and 4 bases from J, leaving 16 bases between.